Below are 9 T cell receptor beta chains sequenced from a single sample in a study of beta chain features in type 1 diabetes. Expressed TCRB transcripts were sequenced, since all the RNA that had been isolated was reverse transcribed. Using immunoSEQ multiplex PCR, the repertoire was profiled, and TCRdb retains in-frame clones only, with some absent. Counted here are fewer than 500,000 clones, approximately 14% occurring once; the ten biggest clones make up roughly 0.04%. Sequenced material: naive CD4+ T cells from blood. The receptors shown here come from a man in his thirties or forties in good health.

V usage is TRBV2 and J usage is TRBJ2-5; D remains ambiguous. This CDR3 spans 14 amino acids. Deletions cut 5 bases from V and 0 bases from J, with 10 bases between. Germline V gene data show CDR1 as SNHLY and CDR2 as FYNNEI. CDR3 sequence (DNA): TGTGCCAGCAGTCCCCGGCGGTACCAAGAGACCCAGTACTTC. Amino acid sequence: CASSPRRYQETQYF.

This clone has only a few counts. The chain employs TRBV19 and TRBJ1-2, with no clear D. Deletions cut 2 bases from V and 6 bases from J, with 13 bases between. Germline assignment: CDR1 LNHDA and CDR2 SQIVND (reference sequence). CDR3 length: 14 residues. The CDR3 loop is CASSISSTRHGYTF. CDR3 coding DNA: TGTGCCAGTAGTATATCATCGACGCGGCATGGCTACACCTTC.

This clone was seen once. The rearrangement uses TRBV25-1 and TRBJ1-4; D possibly corresponds to TRBD1 (5 bases). Trimming pared 3 bases from V and 4 bases from J, leaving 12 bases between. CDR3 size: 15 residues. Germline V gene data show CDR1 as MGHDK and CDR2 as SYGVNS. The CDR3 DNA sequence: TGTGCCAGCAGTGATACCAGGGCTCATAATGAAAAACTGTTTTTT. This sequence encodes CASSDTRAHNEKLFF.

V is TRBV7-2 and J is TRBJ2-7, with 10 bases identical to TRBD1. From germline, CDR1 is SGHTA and CDR2 FQGNSA. Unmatched junction bases numbered 13, after V lost 5 bases and J lost 3 bases. The CDR3 runs to 17 residues. As DNA, the CDR3 is TGTGCCAGCAGCCCGAGGAGCTTTAGGGACAGGGGCTACGAGCAGTACGTC. It encodes CASSPRSFRDRGYEQYV.

This clone was found a few times. The chain carries TRBV29-1 and TRBJ1-2, with D maybe TRBD1 (5 bases). This CDR3 region has 10 residues. Trimming shortened V by 5 bases and J by 7 bases, and 8 bases separated the two germline ends. Per germline, CDR1 SQVTM and CDR2 ANQGSEA. The CDR3 nucleotides read TGCAGCGTTTCAGGGCCTGGCTACACCTTC. It yields the protein CSVSGPGYTF.

This clone was counted between two and nine times. V gene TRBV4-1 combines with J gene TRBJ2-4; 7 bases are shared with TRBD1. The V gene end was trimmed by 3 bases and the J gene end by 0 bases; junction bases not matched to a gene: 11. CDR3 size: 18 residues. Per germline, CDR1 MGHRA and CDR2 YSYEKL. CDR3 in DNA: TGCGCCAGCAGCCACATCGGACAGGTGACTTTAGCCAAAAACATTCAGTACTTC. Translation gives CASSHIGQVTLAKNIQYF.

This clone turned up a few times. The chain has TRBV4-1 and TRBJ1-5; no reliable D call. The CDR3 is made up of 13 amino acids. Trimming removed 0 bases at V and 9 bases at J, with 9 bases between. Germline V lookup: CDR1 MGHRA, CDR2 YSYEKL. The CDR3 DNA reads as TGCGCCAGCAGCCAAGAGCGGCCTTCGCCCCAGCATTTT. Translated, it gives CASSQERPSPQHF.

The J gene is TRBJ2-1, the V gene TRBV30, with 7 bases that match TRBD1. Germline V gives CDR1 GTSNPN, CDR2 SVGIG (reference sequence). Unmatched junction bases numbered 3, after V lost 4 bases and J lost 3 bases. The CDR3 runs to 13 residues. The CDR3 sequence is CAWTRGFYNEQFF. CDR3 sequence (DNA): TGTGCCTGGACCAGGGGGTTCTACAATGAGCAGTTCTTC. Supplemented by reference TRBV30 and TRBJ2-1, the full variable domain reads SQTIHQWPATLVQPVGSPLSLECTVEGTSNPNLYWYRQAAGRGLQLLFYSVGIGQISSEVPQNLSASRPQDRQFILSSKKLLLSDSGFYLCAWTRGFYNEQFFGPGTRLTVL.

This clone occurred a few times. V is TRBV14 and J is TRBJ2-3; D uncertain. Germline V lookup: CDR1 SGHDN, CDR2 FVKESK. V lost 2 bases and J lost 5, with 11 bases in between. The CDR3 loop spans 14 amino acids. CDR3 amino acids: CASSQSRVKDTQYF. The DNA for the CDR3 is TGTGCCAGCAGCCAATCCCGGGTAAAAGATACGCAGTATTTT. The variable domain in full, completed from reference TRBV14 and TRBJ2-3, reads EAGVTQFPSHSVIEKGQTVTLRCDPISGHDNLYWYRRVMGKEIKFLLHFVKESKQDESGMPNNRFLAERTGGTYSTLKVQPAELEDSGVYFCASSQSRVKDTQYFGPGTRLTVL.